The following is a TCR beta chain sequence with its context. Its antigen is still unknown. The source of the sample is a study of T cell responses to AZD1222 COVID-19 vaccine. Study conclusions and caveats: Clonal diversity may have been underestimated, and the donors were mostly white British, with more females than males. Rises in breadth and depth of Spike-specific TCRs came after two AZD1222 doses. CD4 TCRs associated with vaccination spanned spike, dominating at 160-218 and 743-854.

CDR3 length: 15 residues. CDR1 and CDR2 (germline): LGHDT, YNNKEL (reference sequence). With 5 bases clipped from V and 7 bases from J, the junction kept 10 bases outside the gene matches. Sequencing used immunoSEQ multiplex PCR; TCRdb keeps in-frame clones, though not all of them. Of roughly 100,000 clones listed, approximately 90% are singletons. The V call is TRBV3-1 (or the pseudogene TRBV3-2), the J call TRBJ1-4, with 7 bases identical to TRBD1. Source: peripheral blood, taken on day 0 of AZD1222 vaccination. The sequence was collected from an adult in good health. This CDR3 is CASSSRTGYVEKLFF. In nucleotides, the CDR3 is TGTGCCAGCAGCTCCCGGACAGGTTACGTTGAAAAACTGTTTTTT.